These 31 T cell receptor beta chains originate from one sample sequenced in a study of blood T cells in healthy people across ages. A second PCR, run for roughly 7 to 12 cycles, used a sample-barcoded 5' primer plus a J-beta primer mix. TCRdb re-called the 5' RACE reads through MiXCR, storing one row per CDR3 protein. The table shows under 800,000 distinct CDR3 sequences, with roughly two fifths occurring only once. Sequences were obtained from blood. Every receptor here comes from a woman aged 55-70 years in good health.

This clonotype was observed a few times. J is TRBJ2-7 and V is TRBV28; 11 bases agree with TRBD2. CDR1 MDHEN and CDR2 SYDVKM come from the germline V gene. The CDR3 length is 15 residues. The V and J ends lost 4 bases and 3 bases, in that order; junction bases with no gene match: 5. The CDR3 bases are TGTGCCAGCAGTTCTACCGGGACTAGCGGCTACGAGCAGTACTTC. Translating it yields CASSSTGTSGYEQYF. The variable domain in full, with the rest retrieved from reference TRBV28 and TRBJ2-7, is DVKVTQSSRYLVKRTGEKVFLECVQDMDHENMFWYRQDPGLGLRLIYFSYDVKMKEKGDIPEGYSVSREKKERFSLILESASTNQTSMYLCASSSTGTSGYEQYFGPGTRLTVT.

This clonotype came up many times. This rearrangement joins TRBV6-6 to TRBJ1-5; 8 bases line up with TRBD1. Germline lookup yields CDR1 MNHNY and CDR2 SVGAGI (reference sequence). CDR3 length: 15 residues. The junction had 8 bases not matched to a gene; V was cut back by 5 bases and J by 5 bases. The DNA for the CDR3 is TGTGCCAGCAGTGCCGGGACAGGCTCTGATCAGCCCCAGCATTTT. Residues: CASSAGTGSDQPQHF.

This clonotype was seen more than once but under ten times. The rearrangement uses TRBV6-1 and TRBJ2-1, with D perhaps TRBD1 or TRBD2 (5 bases each). V was shortened by 7 bases and J by 0 bases, with 16 bases between the two germline ends. Germline V lookup: CDR1 MNHNS, CDR2 SASEGT. The CDR3 sequence is 16 residues long. CDR3 sequence (DNA): TGTGCCAGCACTCTAATACGGGGCAGCTCCTACAATGAGCAGTTCTTC. Its translation: CASTLIRGSSYNEQFF.

This chain links TRBV10-1 with TRBJ2-5; no firm D call. Germline V lookup: CDR1 WNHNN, CDR2 SYGVQD (reference sequence). This CDR3 is 13 amino acids long. V was pared by 2 bases and J by 11 bases, with 15 bases between. The CDR3: CASSERPNNEQYF. The DNA for the CDR3 is TGCGCCAGCAGTGAGCGGCCGAACAATGAGCAGTACTTC.

Notes on this clonotype: This could be a read error, since a much larger clone is one nucleotide away. V and J are TRBV6-2 or TRBV6-3 and TRBJ2-7; D might be TRBD1 (5 bases). Germline V CDR1 and CDR2: MNHEY, SVGEGT. The length of the CDR3 is 15 residues. DNA for the CDR3: TGTGCCAGCAGTTCGCGACAGATGAGCTCCTGCGAGCAGTACTTC. As protein: CASSSRQMSSCEQYF.

This clonotype was seen ten or more times. The chain employs TRBV24-1 and TRBJ2-5; D not certain. The V gene's germline CDR1 is KGHDR and CDR2 SFDVKD. The CDR3 runs 12 residues. V was shortened by 3 bases and J by 7 bases, with 8 bases between the two germline ends. The CDR3 reads CATSDRSLTQYF. DNA for the CDR3: TGTGCCACCAGTGATCGGAGTTTGACCCAGTACTTC.

The chain has TRBV4-2 and TRBJ2-1, with TRBD1 as a possible D gene (5 bases). There are 12 residues in the CDR3. Trimming cost V 5 bases and J 10 bases, with 12 bases left between them. Per the germline V gene, CDR1 is LGHNA and CDR2 is YNFKEQ. This CDR3 reads CASSDRGREQFF. The CDR3 DNA reads as TGTGCCAGCAGCGATAGGGGAAGGGAGCAGTTCTTC.

V and J are TRBV12-3 or TRBV12-4 and TRBJ2-1; possible D gene TRBD1, 5 bases. CDR3 length: 15 amino acids. The V end lost 6 bases, the J end lost 5 bases, and 17 bases lay between the germline ends. The CDR3 coding sequence is TGTGCCAGCAGGAAACAGGTTTCCTTCAACAATGAGCAGTTCTTC. It translates to CASRKQVSFNNEQFF.

This clonotype was detected a few times. J is TRBJ1-2 and V is TRBV7-9; 8 nucleotides line up with TRBD1. The CDR3 is 15 amino acids. Per germline, CDR1 SEHNR and CDR2 FQNEAQ (reference sequence). V lost 6 bases to trimming and J lost 4 bases; unmatched junction nucleotides: 10. The DNA for the CDR3 is TGTGCCAGCAGTTTTAATTCAGGGGGCTTCTATGGCTACACCTTC. Translated: CASSFNSGGFYGYTF.

The chain links TRBV27 to TRBJ2-5, with unresolved D. Trimming shortened V by 5 bases and J by 0 bases, and 22 bases separated the two germline ends. This CDR3 spans 18 amino acids. Per the germline V gene, CDR1 is MNHEY and CDR2 is SMNVEV (reference sequence). The CDR3 protein is CASSPRVVSRLYQETQYF. For the CDR3, the DNA is TGTGCCAGCAGTCCCCGCGTCGTTTCGCGGTTGTACCAAGAGACCCAGTACTTC.

This chain connects TRBV7-2 to TRBJ2-3; 7 bases align to TRBD1. The CDR3 runs to 15 residues. V trimming: 5 bases; J trimming: 1 base; junction bases outside the gene matches: 6. Germline values: CDR1 SGHTA, CDR2 FQGNSA. CDR3 nucleotides: TGTGCCAGCAGCAACCGGGACAGCCGCACAGATACGCAGTATTTT. Protein: CASSNRDSRTDTQYF.

The V call is TRBV6-1, the J call TRBJ1-1; D gene unclear. V lost 0 bases, J lost 1 base, and 9 bases lay in between. In germline, CDR1 is MNHNS, CDR2 SASEGT. The CDR3 is 15 amino acids. The CDR3 loop reads CASSEAPVGNTEAFF. Here the CDR3 DNA reads TGTGCCAGCAGTGAAGCGCCTGTCGGGAACACTGAAGCTTTCTTT.

The rearrangement links TRBV6-6 to TRBJ1-1; tentatively, D is TRBD1 (5 bases). V dropped 6 bases and J dropped 1 base, with 12 bases sitting between them. This CDR3 has 14 amino acids. Per germline, CDR1 MNHNY and CDR2 SVGAGI (reference sequence). CDR3 protein: CASRQAAENTEAFF. CDR3 DNA: TGTGCCAGCAGACAGGCTGCGGAGAACACTGAAGCTTTCTTT.

This clonotype was observed a single time. This sequence may be a read error, since a much larger clone differs from it by one base. The rearrangement links TRBV29-1 to TRBJ2-5, with D possibly TRBD2 on 6 matching bases. Trimming took off 7 bases at V and 4 bases at J, with 19 bases between the two ends. The CDR3 sequence is 14 residues long. Germline V gene data show CDR1 as SQVTM and CDR2 as ANQGSEA. CDR3 coding DNA: TGCAGCGCCACCCGACTAGTGGGGCTAGAGACCCAGTACTTC. It encodes CSATRLVGLETQYF.

This clonotype has a count of ten or more. The chain combines TRBV10-3 with TRBJ2-1, with TRBD2 identical over 9 bases. Germline V gene sequence: CDR1 ENHRY, CDR2 SYGVKD. The CDR3 sequence is 15 residues long. With V trimmed by 3 bases and J by 1 base, 1 base remained unmatched. This CDR3 is CAISDSGGSYNEQFF. CDR3 sequence (DNA): TGTGCCATCAGTGATAGCGGGGGTTCCTACAATGAGCAGTTCTTC.

Many counts were recorded for this clonotype. This sequence joins TRBV6-2 or TRBV6-3 and TRBJ2-7; D gene uncertain. The CDR3 is 10 amino acids. The germline CDR1 and CDR2 sequences are MNHEY and SVGEGT. Between the trimmed V and J ends, which lost 6 bases and 7 bases, there was a span of 7 bases. In DNA, the CDR3 is TGTGCCAGCAGCCACCGGGAGCAGTACTTC. Its translation: CASSHREQYF.

The V call is TRBV3-1, the J call TRBJ1-1; D uncertain. The CDR3 loop spans 13 amino acids. Trimming left V 4 bases short and J 6 bases short, with 12 bases between. Germline V gives CDR1 LGHDT, CDR2 YNNKEL (reference sequence). The CDR3 is CASSRDLGAEAFF. DNA of the CDR3: TGTGCCAGCAGCCGAGACTTGGGCGCTGAAGCTTTCTTT. Combining the CDR3 with reference TRBV3-1 and TRBJ1-1 gives the whole variable domain DTAVSQTPKYLVTQMGNDKSIKCEQNLGHDTMYWYKQDSKKFLKIMFSYNNKELIINETVPNRFSPKSPDKAHLNLHINSLELGDSAVYFCASSRDLGAEAFFGQGTRLTVV.

The J gene is TRBJ2-5, the V gene TRBV30; tentatively, D is TRBD1 (5 bases). The end of the DNA fits TRBJ2-7 better, so the J call may be wrong. Germline CDR1 reads GTSNPN; CDR2 reads SVGIG (reference sequence). The CDR3 has 12 amino acids. The CDR3 DNA reads TGTGCCTGGACCTTGGGGCACTACGAGCAGTACTTC. Protein sequence: CAWTLGHYEQYF.

Only a few counts were recorded for this clonotype. The genes are TRBV4-1 and TRBJ1-1; TRBD1 is a possible D gene (6 bases). The V and J ends lost 0 bases and 9 bases respectively, with 14 bases between them. This CDR3 is built from 14 residues. CDR1 is MGHRA, CDR2 YSYEKL, per germline. The CDR3, as DNA: TGCGCCAGCAGCCAAGACCTCGGACAGAAAAAAGCTTTCTTT. Amino acid sequence: CASSQDLGQKKAFF.

The table lists this clonotype with many counts. The genes are TRBV7-2 and TRBJ2-7; 12 bases fit TRBD2. V lost 1 base to trimming and J lost 7 bases; unmatched junction nucleotides: 5. The CDR3 covers 15 residues. Germline values: CDR1 SGHTA, CDR2 FQGNSA. The CDR3 region is CASSLGLAGGEEQYF. The CDR3, as DNA: TGTGCCAGCAGCTTAGGGCTAGCGGGAGGGGAAGAGCAGTACTTC. Looking up the rest from reference TRBV7-2 and TRBJ2-7 gives the full variable domain: GAGVSQSPSNKVTEKGKDVELRCDPISGHTALYWYRQSLGQGLEFLIYFQGNSAPDKSGLPSDRFSAERTGGSVSTLTIQRTQQEDSAVYLCASSLGLAGGEEQYFGPGTRLTVT.

The rearrangement links TRBV7-2 to TRBJ2-3; weak D call: TRBD2 (5 bases). V lost 5 bases and J 0 bases, leaving 15 bases between the germline ends. Germline values: CDR1 SGHTA, CDR2 FQGNSA. The CDR3 spans 16 residues. The chain's CDR3 is CASSLDLAISTDTQYF. Written as DNA, the CDR3 is TGTGCCAGCAGCCTAGACCTAGCCATAAGCACAGATACGCAGTATTTT.

The chain links TRBV20-1 to TRBJ2-7, with a tentative D call TRBD2 (6 bases). The germline CDR1 and CDR2 sequences are DFQATT and SNEGSKA (reference sequence). The CDR3 runs 12 residues. Trimming took 3 bases from V and 7 from J, leaving 13 bases between them. CDR3 sequence: CSASGRNNEQYF. The CDR3 DNA reads TGCAGTGCTAGCGGGAGAAACAATGAGCAGTACTTC.

This clonotype has a handful of counts. The chain employs TRBV28 and TRBJ2-7; D remains ambiguous. The V gene's germline CDR1 is MDHEN and CDR2 SYDVKM. The CDR3 has 12 residues. V lost 6 bases to trimming and J lost 7 bases, with 13 bases between them. The CDR3 DNA reads TGTGCCAGCAGCCGACCGGGTCTTGAGCAGTACTTC. This translates into CASSRPGLEQYF.

The chain has TRBV28 and TRBJ2-7, with 7 nucleotides matching TRBD2. The J call could be wrong; TRBJ2-5 is a better fit for the DNA end. CDR3 length: 16 residues. Germline V lookup: CDR1 MDHEN, CDR2 SYDVKM. The CDR3 DNA sequence: TGTGCCAGCAGTTACACTAGCGCCAACTATGAAGAGACCCAGTACTTC. Translated: CASSYTSANYEETQYF.

The J gene is TRBJ2-1, the V gene TRBV9; a weak D match, TRBD1 (6 bases). The CDR3 is made up of 19 amino acids. Trimming removed 2 bases from V and 1 base from J, with 22 bases in between. In germline, CDR1 is SGDLS, CDR2 YYNGEE. CDR3 amino acids: CASSVDRSILPYSYNEQFF. The DNA for the CDR3 is TGTGCCAGCAGCGTCGACAGGTCAATTTTGCCCTATTCCTACAATGAGCAGTTCTTC. Supplemented by reference TRBV9 and TRBJ2-1, the full variable domain reads DSGVTQTPKHLITATGQRVTLRCSPRSGDLSVYWYQQSLDQGLQFLIQYYNGEERAKGNILERFSAQQFPDLHSELNLSSLELGDSALYFCASSVDRSILPYSYNEQFFGPGTRLTVL.

This clonotype was observed once. The CDR3 sequence: CASSFKKNTEAFF. The CDR3 bases are TGCGCCAGCAGCTTCAAGAAGAACACTGAAGCTTTCTTT. The gene calls are TRBV5-1 and TRBJ1-1; no clear D gene. The V and J ends lost 2 bases and 1 base respectively, with 6 bases between them. The germline gives CDR1 SGHRS, CDR2 YFSETQ. The CDR3 consists of 13 residues.

The CDR3 loop is CASSQDAGGREQFF. The CDR3 region has the DNA TGTGCCAGCAGCCAAGACGCAGGGGGCAGGGAGCAGTTCTTC. This chain uses TRBV3-1 with TRBJ2-1, with TRBD1 identical over 8 bases. The CDR3 is 14 residues long. J was trimmed by 10 bases and V by 0 bases; bases with no gene match: 5. Germline V lookup: CDR1 LGHDT, CDR2 YNNKEL (reference sequence).

This sequence joins TRBV6-5 and TRBJ1-5; 9 nucleotides align to TRBD1. J lost 1 base, V lost 4 bases, and 14 bases had no gene match. The CDR3 is 19 residues long. In germline, CDR1 is MNHEY, CDR2 SVGAGI. This CDR3 is CASSSLNRGRIISNQPQHF. The CDR3 nucleotides are TGTGCCAGCAGTTCCCTGAACAGGGGGCGAATTATAAGCAATCAGCCCCAGCATTTT.

This clonotype was found many times. The chain uses TRBV3-1 and TRBJ2-5; the D is unclear. There are 16 residues in the CDR3. Trimming removed 0 bases at V and 5 bases at J, with 16 bases between. CDR1 and CDR2 (germline): LGHDT, YNNKEL (reference sequence). In nucleotides, the CDR3 is TGTGCCAGCAGCCAAGATGGGTTGTTTGGTGGGGAGACCCAGTACTTC. Amino acids: CASSQDGLFGGETQYF.

The chain recombines TRBV29-1 with TRBJ1-6; D is ambiguous. Germline V CDR1 and CDR2: SQVTM, ANQGSEA. CDR3 length equals 13 residues. Between the trimmed V and J ends, which lost 7 bases and 0 bases, there was a span of 7 bases. In nucleotides, the CDR3 is TGCAGCGCACAATACTCCTATAATTCACCCCTCCACTTT. It translates to CSAQYSYNSPLHF.

There are many counts of this clonotype. J is TRBJ2-3 and V is TRBV12-3 or TRBV12-4; unclear D gene. This CDR3 contains 13 residues. V shed 3 bases and J shed 4 bases, with 8 bases lying between them. The chain's CDR3 is CASSLLSPDTQYF. The CDR3 nucleotides are TGTGCCAGCAGTTTGCTCTCACCAGATACGCAGTATTTT.